This T cell receptor beta chain was captured by sequencing in a study of T-cell reconstitution after alpha-beta-depleted transplantation in children (dated by TCRdb to about 2016). Notes on the research overall: The study quantitatively tracked T-cell immune reconstitution after TCRalphabeta/CD19-depleted allogeneic hematopoietic cell transplantation in children using TCR repertoire profiling.

The library came from PCR. Reads for this sample came from an Illumina HiSeq 2500. Molecular barcoding was employed in the preparation of TCR libraries, with unique molecular identifiers being used to normalize TCRbeta repertoire quantification. The public reads were run again by TCRdb, first through fastp at Q25 and then through MiXCR, and only productive beta chains were kept. All rows with the same CDR3 protein become a single entry with the most common DNA and genes. The sample table lists roughly 610,000 distinct CDR3 sequences, roughly a tenth of them with a count of one. The top ten clones comprise about 4.3% of the sample. Between the V and J ends, shortened by 6 bases and 0 bases respectively, the junction contains 15 bases. The CDR3 holds 16 amino acids from the cysteine to the phenylalanine. Only the CDR3 DNA stays, 48 bases, in frame from base 1. CDR1 and CDR2 are drawn from the germline V gene: MDHEN, SYDVKM.

Of note for this clonotype: Its binding antigen is unknown. No much larger clone is present one base from it, and per-base qualities are unavailable.

The material sequenced was PBMCs from the stem cell graft donor, taken from the stem cell graft. The chain is encoded by TRBV28 joined to TRBJ2-4, with TRBD1 as a weak D call on 6 bases. This receptor was identified in a human donor who donated a stem cell graft to a child with acute myeloid leukemia. The CDR3 protein is CASRVPGHLAKNIQYF. Read as DNA, the sequence is TGTGCCAGCAGAGTCCCGGGACACTTAGCCAAAAACATTCAGTACTTC.